What follows are 23 T cell receptor beta chains derived from one specimen sequenced in a study of blood T cell repertoires in COVID-19. Data came from immunoSEQ multiplex PCR; TCRdb stores just in-frame clones and leaves some out. The table includes 45,000 to 65,000 clones, about 88% detected once. Sequencing input: peripheral blood. These receptors originate from a human donor in a cohort sampled during active COVID-19.

This chain joins TRBV4-1 and TRBJ1-5, with a tentative D call TRBD1 (5 bases). Germline V gives CDR1 MGHRA, CDR2 YSYEKL. V dropped 3 bases and J dropped 7 bases, with 16 bases sitting between them. CDR3 length: 15 amino acids. The CDR3 reads CASSQIDSLEQPQHF. In DNA form, the CDR3 reads TGCGCCAGCAGCCAGATAGACAGCCTCGAACAGCCCCAGCATTTT.

This chain connects TRBV18 to TRBJ1-4; a weak D match, TRBD1 (5 bases). The CDR3 runs to 12 residues. The germline V gene has CDR1 KGHSH and CDR2 LQKENI. V shed 6 bases and J shed 7 bases, with 9 bases lying between them. Here the CDR3 reads CASSGTSEKLFF. Written as DNA, the CDR3 is TGTGCCAGCTCCGGGACTTCTGAAAAACTGTTTTTT. Full variable domain (missing parts from reference TRBV18 and TRBJ1-4): NAGVMQNPRHLVRRRGQEARLRCSPMKGHSHVYWYRQLPEEGLKFMVYLQKENIIDESGMPKERFSAEFPKEGPSILRIQQVVRGDSAAYFCASSGTSEKLFFGSGTQLSVL.

The V call is TRBV11-3, the J call TRBJ2-4; 9 nucleotides line up with TRBD1. Germline lookup yields CDR1 SGHNT and CDR2 YENEEA. After removal of 5 bases from V and 3 bases from J, the junction contained 5 bases not matched to a gene. The CDR3 is made up of 15 amino acids. The CDR3 DNA reads as TGTGCCAGCAGCACCCGGACAGGGGTCAAAAACATTCAGTACTTC. Its translation is CASSTRTGVKNIQYF.

The table lists this clone with a count of one. V and J are TRBV7-2 and TRBJ2-3; TRBD1 agrees at 10 bases. The junction had 7 bases not matched to a gene; V was cut back by 0 bases and J by 1 base. Germline V gene data show CDR1 as SGHTA and CDR2 as FQGNSA. This CDR3 has 18 residues. The DNA for the CDR3 is TGTGCCAGCAGCTTAGCCCCCGTGGGGACAGGGGGCACAGATACGCAGTATTTT. Protein: CASSLAPVGTGGTDTQYF. Variable domain in full (rest from reference TRBV7-2 and TRBJ2-3): GAGVSQSPSNKVTEKGKDVELRCDPISGHTALYWYRQSLGQGLEFLIYFQGNSAPDKSGLPSDRFSAERTGGSVSTLTIQRTQQEDSAVYLCASSLAPVGTGGTDTQYFGPGTRLTVL.

The rearrangement links TRBV5-4 to TRBJ2-5, with 8 bases matching TRBD2. CDR3 length: 13 residues. Trimming at V came to 4 bases and at J to 7 bases, leaving 6 bases not matched to a gene. Germline-derived CDR1 and CDR2 are SGHNT and YYREEE (reference sequence). The CDR3 region is CASSTGLAGTQYF. The CDR3 region has the DNA TGTGCCAGCAGCACTGGACTAGCAGGGACCCAGTACTTC.

The rearrangement uses TRBV5-4 and TRBJ1-5; the D gene is possibly TRBD1 (6 bases). This CDR3 region has 15 residues. Germline V gene sequence: CDR1 SGHNT, CDR2 YYREEE (reference sequence). V lost 1 base to trimming and J lost 5 bases, with 13 bases between them. In nucleotides, the CDR3 is TGTGCCAGCAGCTTGATGGGGGCCCTCGATCAGCCCCAGCATTTT. Protein: CASSLMGALDQPQHF.

The chain recombines TRBV6-5 with TRBJ2-2, with D possibly being TRBD2 (5 bases). CDR3 length: 14 residues. Germline values: CDR1 MNHEY, CDR2 SVGAGI. V gave up 6 bases and J gave up 7 bases, with 15 bases separating them. In DNA form, the CDR3 reads TGTGCCAGCAGCCGAGTCCGGGGATACGGGGAGCTGTTTTTT. It translates to CASSRVRGYGELFF.

J is TRBJ1-4 and V is TRBV28; the D is unclear. CDR1 MDHEN and CDR2 SYDVKM come from the germline V gene. Deletions cut 6 bases from V and 0 bases from J, with 14 bases between. CDR3 length: 16 amino acids. This CDR3 reads CASSPATPATNEKLFF. DNA for the CDR3: TGTGCCAGCAGCCCGGCGACTCCGGCAACTAATGAAAAACTGTTTTTT.

The chain recombines TRBV3-1 (or the pseudogene TRBV3-2) with TRBJ2-2; 7 bases match TRBD2. The CDR3 is 16 amino acids. The trim removed 2 bases at V and 2 bases at J, leaving 5 bases unmatched. Germline loops: CDR1 LGHDT, CDR2 YNNKEL (reference sequence). In DNA, the CDR3 is TGTGCCAGCAGCCAATTCCTAGCGGCAAACACCGGGGAGCTGTTTTTT. Its protein is CASSQFLAANTGELFF.

V usage is TRBV9 and J usage is TRBJ2-1; 7 bases are shared with TRBD2. The V segment lost 4 bases and the J segment 7 bases; nucleotides outside the gene matches: 11. Germline V gives CDR1 SGDLS, CDR2 YYNGEE. The CDR3 spans 15 residues. The CDR3 here is CASSPPGRGRNEQFF. The CDR3 region has the DNA TGTGCCAGCAGCCCCCCTGGGAGGGGAAGGAATGAGCAGTTCTTC.

Written as DNA, the CDR3 is TGTGCCAGCAGCTCGGACAGGCTAAATTCACCCCTCCACTTT. Translation: CASSSDRLNSPLHF. The V and J genes are TRBV2 and TRBJ1-6; the match to TRBD1 covers 7 bases. From germline, CDR1 is SNHLY and CDR2 FYNNEI. The V segment lost 6 bases and the J segment 7 bases; nucleotides outside the gene matches: 6. This CDR3 has 14 residues.

The rearrangement joins TRBV18 to TRBJ1-1, with D possibly matching TRBD1 (6 bases). CDR3 size: 15 residues. The germline CDR1 and CDR2 sequences are KGHSH and LQKENI. With 5 bases removed from V and 1 base from J, the gap between germline ends came to 14 bases. The CDR3 DNA reads as TGTGCCAGCTCAACTTCGGACAGATCGAACACTGAAGCTTTCTTT. Translation: CASSTSDRSNTEAFF. The full variable domain, in which reference TRBV18 and TRBJ1-1 provide the parts outside the CDR3, is NAGVMQNPRHLVRRRGQEARLRCSPMKGHSHVYWYRQLPEEGLKFMVYLQKENIIDESGMPKERFSAEFPKEGPSILRIQQVVRGDSAAYFCASSTSDRSNTEAFFGQGTRLTVV.

This clone was picked up a small number of times. The CDR3 coding sequence is TGCGCCAGCAGCGTAGGGGTGGGCTATGGCTACACCTTC. Translation: CASSVGVGYGYTF. The chain has TRBV4-1 and TRBJ1-2; weak D call: TRBD1 (5 bases). In germline, CDR1 is MGHRA, CDR2 YSYEKL. The V end was cut by 5 bases, the J end by 4 bases, with 11 bases between. The CDR3 is made up of 13 amino acids.

This chain joins TRBV3-1 (or the pseudogene TRBV3-2) and TRBJ1-1; 7 bases are shared with TRBD1. The CDR3 covers 16 residues. CDR1 and CDR2 (germline): LGHDT, YNNKEL (reference sequence). V lost 0 bases, J lost 0 bases, and 4 bases stayed unmatched. CDR3 nucleotide sequence: TGTGCCAGCAGCCAAGATCTGGGGACAGTGAACACTGAAGCTTTCTTT. Residues: CASSQDLGTVNTEAFF.

The chain employs TRBV5-1 and TRBJ2-1; 7 positions agree with TRBD1. This CDR3 has 15 amino acids. V gave up 0 bases and J gave up 7 bases; unmatched junction bases: 7. CDR1 and CDR2 from the germline V gene are SGHRS and YFSETQ. This CDR3 reads CASSLGGTAKNEQFF. The CDR3 bases are TGCGCCAGCAGCTTGGGGGGGACAGCGAAGAATGAGCAGTTCTTC.

The rearrangement uses TRBV7-2 and TRBJ2-7, with D unclear. The CDR3 extends over 11 amino acids. V lost 5 bases and J 3 bases, leaving 5 bases between the germline ends. Per germline, CDR1 SGHTA and CDR2 FQGNSA. This CDR3 reads CASSNNYEQYV. Here the CDR3 DNA reads TGTGCCAGCAGCAATAACTACGAGCAGTACGTC.

CDR3 amino acids: CASSSPQTSGGRRDTQYF. For the CDR3, the DNA is TGTGCCAGCAGCTCCCCGCAGACTAGCGGGGGCCGGAGGGATACGCAGTATTTT. This chain links TRBV5-4 with TRBJ2-3; TRBD2 matches at 12 bases. This CDR3 has 18 amino acids. V dropped 3 bases and J dropped 6; count of bases not matched to a gene: 14. In germline, CDR1 is SGHNT, CDR2 YYREEE (reference sequence).

V gene TRBV10-2 combines with J gene TRBJ1-6; maybe TRBD1 (6 bases). The V end lost 0 bases, the J end lost 7 bases, and 7 bases lay between the germline ends. The CDR3 runs to 14 residues. Looked up from germline, CDR1 is WSHSY and CDR2 is SAAADI. CDR3 region: CASSESGTNSPLHF. The CDR3 DNA reads as TGCGCCAGCAGTGAGTCTGGGACAAATTCACCCCTCCACTTT.

The CDR3 sequence is CASSQPIRVSNEQFF. CDR3 DNA sequence: TGTGCCAGCAGCCAACCTATCCGGGTTTCCAATGAGCAGTTCTTC. V usage is TRBV28 and J usage is TRBJ2-1, with D unclear. From germline, CDR1 is MDHEN and CDR2 SYDVKM. The CDR3 consists of 15 residues. Between the trimmed V and J ends, which lost 6 bases and 6 bases, there was a span of 18 bases.

A few counts support this clone. The CDR3 DNA is TGTGCCAGCAGCCACGACAGGCCAGCCGCGTTTTTT. Its protein product is CASSHDRPAAFF. The V and J genes are TRBV7-9 and TRBJ2-2; D is possibly TRBD1 (6 bases). Per the germline V gene, CDR1 is SEHNR and CDR2 is FQNEAQ (reference sequence). The CDR3 is 12 residues long. With 5 bases removed from V and 16 bases from J, the gap between germline ends came to 17 bases.

The chain uses TRBV24-1 and TRBJ2-5; 8 nucleotides line up with TRBD1. V lost 4 bases, J lost 4 bases, and 7 bases stayed unmatched. This CDR3 has 15 amino acids. The germline V gene encodes CDR1 KGHDR and CDR2 SFDVKD. CDR3 loop: CATSDSRQGAETQYF. CDR3 nucleotides: TGTGCCACCAGTGACTCACGTCAGGGGGCAGAGACCCAGTACTTC.

The chain employs TRBV19 and TRBJ2-3, with 8 bases identical to TRBD1. Germline CDR1 LNHDA, CDR2 SQIVND (reference sequence). The CDR3 runs 16 residues. V was clipped by 3 bases and J by 1 base; unmatched bases: 6. Here the CDR3 reads CASSILTGVGTDTQYF. The CDR3 bases are TGTGCCAGTAGTATCCTGACAGGGGTGGGCACAGATACGCAGTATTTT.

V usage is TRBV6-6 and J usage is TRBJ2-2; possibly TRBD1 for D (8 bases). The germline V gene has CDR1 MNHNY and CDR2 SVGAGI (reference sequence). The ends were cut back, 4 bases at V and 6 bases at J, with 15 bases in the middle. CDR3 length equals 15 residues. The CDR3 reads CASSSTGEGPGELFF. The CDR3 region has the DNA TGTGCCAGCAGTTCGACAGGGGAGGGGCCCGGGGAGCTGTTTTTT.